This T cell receptor (beta chain) came from a study of cytomegalovirus exposure and HLA in healthy donors (dated by TCRdb to the late 2010s). Regarding the study in general: According to an earlier analysis of 450 to 650 of the donors, about 180 million T cells yielded roughly 110 million unique TCR beta sequences and 276 Gb of sequence data. An early release that covered several hundred HLA-typed donors contained approximately 300 gigabases of sequencing data and tens of millions of unique TCR sequences. Donor age, sex, ethnicity and CMV serostatus were compiled together with the repertoire data. On average, roughly 250,000 unique TCR beta nucleotide sequences were sequenced per donor among 398 genotyped donors of the cohort, with 15% to 20% of those sequences being non-productive. In a later analysis, previously published TCR beta repertoires from more than 500 donors were re-analyzed and high-resolution HLA genotyping was added so that TCR occurrence patterns could be studied. All discovery cohort repertoires had been generated on a single sequencing platform. The number of typed donors differed by locus: roughly 620-630 for A, B, C, DRB1 and DQB1; about 520 for DQA1; 606 for DPA1; and some 470 for DPB1. Along with the roughly 700-subject first cohort, a separate validation cohort of 120 different subjects was used. An earlier analysis of 587 of the donors used high-throughput TCR beta sequencing to judge whether each TCR beta V gene segment behaved as functional or pseudogenic. In a later genetic analysis, genome-wide SNP genotypes for about three fifths of the 666 donors were used, and that subset was treated as a discovery cohort. About five DR-DQ haplotypes were treated as single units for association and clustering because of strong linkage in the cohort. Class I and class II HLA loci were covered by the typing at four-digit resolution. Of the approximately 400 genotyped donors, 75% to 85% were placed in the genetic ancestry cluster associated with self-reported Caucasian donors. The study combined high-throughput TCR immunosequencing, statistical association of individual TCRs with disease status, and machine learning to predict cytomegalovirus infection status. The study was designed to test whether signatures of past pathogen exposure could be identified by cataloging public T cell receptors. In the later analysis, no new phenotypic data were used to find candidate immune exposures; instead, reliance was placed on TCR beta sequences and their occurrence across donors. The study profiled the T cell repertoires of around 700 subjects by immunosequencing and related them to cytomegalovirus serostatus.

This clone was observed a few times. Its antigen is still unknown. No base qualities exist here, and no much larger clone lies one base off it. The cohort was made up of about 610 healthy bone marrow donors. At the time of sampling, all cohort members were nominally healthy, though unrecorded immune exposures were likely present. The donor was CMV seropositive and belonged to the group of more than 250 seropositive cohort members. A peripheral blood sample was collected from each donor, and TCR beta sequencing was performed on peripheral blood mononuclear cells. Genomic DNA was extracted from the blood cell samples with the Qiagen DNeasy Blood Extraction Kit. CDR1 SGHRS and CDR2 YFSETQ were looked up in the germline V gene. From the cysteine through the phenylalanine, the CDR3 covers 13 amino acids. Only the CDR3 part of the read is kept: 39 bases, read in frame from the first base. V loses 1 base of germline sequence and J loses 5 bases, and the interval between the two ends is 6 bases.

The library relied on the immunoSEQ multiplex PCR assay. A mixture of 60 forward primers for TCR Vbeta segments and 13 reverse primers for TCR Jbeta segments was used in the multiplex PCR. Amplification of the CDR3 region of rearranged TCR beta genes was performed with a multiplex PCR assay on genomic DNA. On the Illumina HiSeq System, the amplified TCR beta libraries were sequenced as 87-base-pair reads. Per the original workflow: A later analysis tallied 70 million to 100 million unique TCR beta chains across the 650 to 750 repertoires, and about 10 million of those chains were shared by two or more donors. A nearest-neighbor algorithm error-corrected the raw reads and collapsed the reads into unique sequences, merging closely related sequences to remove PCR and sequencing errors. To assign V, D and J gene segments, CDR3 sequences were aligned to IMGT reference sequences. For a sequence to be retained, a match of at least six nucleotides was required to both a V gene segment and a J gene segment. Rearrangements were called productive when the CDR3 lacked stop codons and stayed in frame with V and J; all others were non-productive. CDR3 was defined according to IMGT convention as the region running from the second conserved V-encoded cysteine to the conserved J-encoded phenylalanine. Sequences without an unambiguous match to a single V gene segment were excluded from the earlier analysis of approximately 600 of the donors. An earlier analysis of a few hundred of the donors called V segments functional above 56.7% productive rearrangements and segregating when the between-donor standard deviation exceeded 5%. A statistical classification framework was developed to diagnose cytomegalovirus status using the catalog of TCR beta chain sequences. V and J gene assignment, in a later analysis, came from comparing TCR nucleotide sequences with IMGT/GENE-DB human TR gene sequences. The TCRdist pipeline was used in a later analysis to assign CDR3 sequences and most-parsimonious VDJ recombination scenarios. In a later analysis, every TCR beta chain was defined by the combination of its CDR3 amino acid sequence and its V-gene family, and reads without a unique V-gene family were dropped. In a later analysis, 450 to 600 highly shared, low-generation-probability nucleotide sequences were removed to address suspected cross-contamination and a sequencing artifact. In a later analysis, a clonal expansion index was calculated for each public chain from normalized within-repertoire ranks of inferred template counts. In a later analysis, generation probabilities were computed with a VDJ recombination model fitted to out-of-frame rearrangements, and the resulting probabilities were checked against IGoR. A later analysis scored TCR-TCR, TCR-HLA and TCR-CMV co-occurrence with hypergeometric tests, applying a repertoire-size bias correction to TCR pairs. To estimate false discovery rates, a later analysis permuted the HLA or CMV assignments 20 times. In a later analysis, co-occurring TCRs were grouped with DBSCAN, and TCRdist sequence similarity was added when clustering was performed within HLA-allele-positive subsets. Co-occurrence clustering excluded repertoires with fewer than 30,000 or more than 120,000 public chains, plus five with anomalous nucleotide sharing. In its TCRdb copy, this immuneACCESS table keeps in-frame sequences only and misses some clones. Where compared with another copy, unresolved V genes explain less than half of these, and the others have no known cause. V, J and clone size derive from that table, while D and trimming were established from the DNA sequence. This sample is represented by 200,000 or so clones; 82% of them were singletons. 5.5% to 7% of the sample comes from the top ten.

What the research found in general, with its limitations: While some public TCRs were present in many individuals, most TCR sequences turned up only very rarely across donors. The 87-base-pair reads could not distinguish some IMGT-functional V segments, including TRBV6-2 and TRBV6-3, so those segments were excluded. In a later analysis, HLA-associated TCR beta chains showed more clonal expansion and lower generation probabilities than non-associated chains that were equally common. A few of the identified cytomegalovirus-associated TCR beta chains were confirmed in vitro to be specific for cytomegalovirus antigens. V-gene and J-gene trimming of TCR beta chains was associated with a missense DCLRE1C variant in a later genetic analysis, and the association was replicated in an independent cohort. A further reported finding was that TCR beta sequences accurately predicted the HLA-A and HLA-B alleles for most subjects in the first cohort. Linkage disequilibrium might explain the correlated functional status among segregating V segments, but an unknown experimental factor could not be ruled out. A later analysis found that most CMV-associated TCR beta chains appeared HLA-restricted, with HLA associations seemingly driven largely by CMV exposure. The presence/absence analyses assumed that sequencing depth was roughly uniform across donors, and that assumption may not be true. In an earlier analysis of several hundred of the donors, most TCR beta V segments were observed in productive rearrangements about 87% or about 30% of the time, broadly matching IMGT annotations. This cohort had only TCR beta chains sequenced, and the lack of alpha or paired-chain data limited which features could be detected. Because counts were too low, more than 15 rarely observed V segments, including chromosome 9 orphons, were excluded from the earlier analysis of about 500 of the donors. A later analysis associated about 18,000 TCR beta sequences with specific HLA alleles at a false discovery rate of 0.05. In a later analysis, several top co-occurrence clusters were reported to appear linked to parvovirus B19, influenza, CMV and Epstein-Barr virus. A later analysis found that TCR association rates varied across HLA loci, with DRB1 alleles showing the most associated TCRs and HLA-C alleles the fewest. The classifier was reported to diagnose cytomegalovirus status with high specificity and sensitivity in both the original cohort and the validation cohort. According to a later genetic analysis, donors in an Asian-associated ancestry cluster had fewer N-insertions in productive TCRs than the roughly 670-donor mean. Because HLA typing was unavailable for some donors at each locus, only the typed subset was used in association tests. When HLA alleles, especially DR and DQ, strongly co-occurred, attributing TCR associations to individual alleles was difficult. A cluster of highly shared sequence variants was judged likely to represent a technical artifact of the sequencing pipeline. The authors suggested that the approach could potentially be generalized to other disease states and immunological phenotypes. The study gave a list of some 150 TCR beta chains associated with cytomegalovirus. CMV serostatus was the only immune exposure information available for the cohort.

The chain employs TRBV5-1 and TRBJ2-2; no D segment can be confidently identified. The sample was PBMCs. The receptor was derived from a woman in her forties or fifties in good health and CMV-seropositive. The DNA sequence follows: TGCGCCAGCAGCTTGTTCCTAACCGGGGAGCTGTTTTTT. Translated, this is CASSLFLTGELFF.